These 15 T cell receptor beta chains were sequenced from one sample in a study of T-cell reconstitution after alpha-beta-depleted transplantation in children. Unique molecular identifiers were incorporated when the TCRbeta library was constructed. Each CDR3 protein is one row after TCRdb ran MiXCR on the PCR reads. The sample holds hundreds of thousands of distinct CDR3 sequences, approximately 13% seen once. The specimen comprised PBMCs, mostly from graft donor cells, sampled 360 days after TCRalphabeta/CD19-depleted stem cell transplant. The receptors shown here come from a male patient younger than 18 who had a stem cell transplant for acute myeloid leukemia, so the T cells may come from the graft donor.

This clonotype was observed a few times. The V gene is TRBV4-2, the J gene TRBJ2-7; the match to TRBD2 covers 11 bases. V trimming: 1 base; J trimming: 0 bases; junction bases outside the gene matches: 11. Germline lookup yields CDR1 LGHNA and CDR2 YNFKEQ. This CDR3 is 19 amino acids long. DNA of the CDR3: TGTGCCAGCAGCCAAGGACTAGCGGGATTGTCTCCTATCTCCTACGAGCAGTACTTC. Its protein is CASSQGLAGLSPISYEQYF.

This clonotype was seen only a few times. This chain links TRBV12-3 or TRBV12-4 with TRBJ2-1, with D perhaps matching TRBD2 (5 bases). Trimming shortened V by 6 bases and J by 3 bases, and 12 bases separated the two germline ends. The CDR3 runs 14 residues. CDR3: CASRGLSGYNEQFF. The CDR3, as DNA: TGTGCCAGCAGAGGACTGTCCGGCTACAATGAGCAGTTCTTC.

The chain combines TRBV7-2 with TRBJ1-2; TRBD1 might be the D (5 bases). Trimming left V 5 bases short and J 8 bases short, with 15 bases between. From germline, CDR1 is SGHTA and CDR2 FQGNSA. The CDR3 runs 13 residues. The CDR3, as DNA: TGTGCCAGCAGCCCCAGGGCCGGCCCGGGCTACACCTTC. Encoded protein: CASSPRAGPGYTF.

V and J are TRBV20-1 and TRBJ2-1; 7 nucleotides line up with TRBD2. The CDR3 covers 16 residues. Germline CDR1 DFQATT, CDR2 SNEGSKA (reference sequence). Trimming removed 1 base from V and 0 bases from J; junction bases left unmatched: 6. The CDR3 region has the DNA TGCAGTGCTAGAGTTCCTAGCGGCTACTCCTACAATGAGCAGTTCTTC. Its protein is CSARVPSGYSYNEQFF.

This chain links TRBV29-1 with TRBJ1-2, with 11 bases aligning to TRBD1. The CDR3 sequence is 13 residues long. V dropped 7 bases and J dropped 3; count of bases not matched to a gene: 4. Germline CDR1 reads SQVTM; CDR2 reads ANQGSEA. CDR3 loop: CSAGQGADYGYTF. Written as DNA, the CDR3 is TGCAGCGCTGGACAGGGGGCAGACTATGGCTACACCTTC.

This clonotype was recorded a few times. CDR3 in DNA: TGCGCCAGCAGCCGCCGAGGGACGACTAGCGGGAGTGCGCAGTTCTTC. Residues: CASSRRGTTSGSAQFF. The rearrangement links TRBV4-3 to TRBJ2-1; 12 positions match TRBD2. This CDR3 region has 16 residues. Germline lookup yields CDR1 LGHNA and CDR2 YSLEER. Trimming at V came to 4 bases and at J to 12 bases, leaving 13 bases not matched to a gene.

The chain uses TRBV7-2 and TRBJ2-5; 10 nucleotides agree with TRBD1. CDR3 length: 15 amino acids. The trim removed 4 bases at V and 5 bases at J, leaving 7 bases unmatched. In germline, CDR1 is SGHTA, CDR2 FQGNSA. This chain's CDR3 is CASSSTGGPGETQYF. The CDR3 DNA is TGTGCCAGCAGCTCGACAGGGGGCCCTGGTGAGACCCAGTACTTC.

This clonotype was seen only a few times. This chain connects TRBV20-1 to TRBJ2-5, with D tentatively TRBD2 (5 bases). The CDR3 is made up of 11 amino acids. Germline CDR1 reads DFQATT; CDR2 reads SNEGSKA (reference sequence). The germline V and J ends were trimmed by 4 bases and 5 bases, with 8 bases remaining between them. The chain's CDR3 is CSATDWETQYF. The CDR3 region has the DNA TGCAGTGCTACGGACTGGGAGACCCAGTACTTC.

This clonotype was found a few times. The rearrangement joins TRBV7-9 to TRBJ2-5; 7 bases map to TRBD1. V gave up 5 bases and J gave up 13 bases; unmatched junction bases: 7. CDR3 size: 11 residues. From germline, CDR1 is SEHNR and CDR2 FQNEAQ (reference sequence). CDR3 in DNA: TGTGCCAGCAGCGAGAACAGGGGATCGTACTTC. The encoded protein is CASSENRGSYF.

The V and J genes are TRBV14 and TRBJ1-1; 7 bases align to TRBD1. This CDR3 has 13 amino acids. The germline gives CDR1 SGHDN, CDR2 FVKESK. V lost 2 bases and J lost 5; bases outside the gene matches: 2. The CDR3, as DNA: TGTGCCAGCAGCCAACTACAGGGGACTGAAGCTTTCTTT. This codes for CASSQLQGTEAFF.

This rearrangement joins TRBV2 to TRBJ2-1; TRBD1 agrees at 9 bases. Germline values: CDR1 SNHLY, CDR2 FYNNEI. The length of the CDR3 is 15 residues. V lost 7 bases, J lost 3 bases, and 7 bases stayed unmatched. Here the CDR3 reads CASTLTGGSYNEQFF. The CDR3 coding sequence is TGTGCCAGCACCTTGACAGGGGGGAGCTACAATGAGCAGTTCTTC. The full variable domain, completed using reference TRBV2 and TRBJ2-1, is EPEVTQTPSHQVTQMGQEVILRCVPISNHLYFYWYRQILGQKVEFLVSFYNNEISEKSEIFDDQFSVERPDGSNFTLKIRSTKLEDSAMYFCASTLTGGSYNEQFFGPGTRLTVL.

This clonotype was counted at least ten times. The V gene is TRBV28, the J gene TRBJ2-1; the match to TRBD2 covers 11 bases. The junction had 5 bases not matched to a gene; V was cut back by 5 bases and J by 5 bases. The germline V gene has CDR1 MDHEN and CDR2 SYDVKM. This CDR3 has 15 residues. This chain's CDR3 is CASSQGLAGDNEQFF. The CDR3, as DNA: TGTGCCAGCAGTCAAGGACTAGCGGGCGACAATGAGCAGTTCTTC.

At least ten counts were recorded for this clonotype. V and J are TRBV29-1 and TRBJ1-3, with D unclear. The V gene lost 3 bases and the J gene lost 0 bases, with 9 bases spanning the gap. The CDR3 is 14 amino acids. Germline V gene data show CDR1 as SQVTM and CDR2 as ANQGSEA. The CDR3 protein is CSVEELSSGNTIYF. CDR3 nucleotides: TGCAGCGTTGAGGAGCTTAGCTCTGGAAACACCATATATTTT. Supplemented by reference TRBV29-1 and TRBJ1-3, the full variable domain reads SAVISQKPSRDICQRGTSLTIQCQVDSQVTMMFWYRQQPGQSLTLIATANQGSEATYESGFVIDKFPISRPNLTFSTLTVSNMSPEDSSIYLCSVEELSSGNTIYFGEGSWLTVV.

This clonotype has more than one count but fewer than ten. The rearrangement uses TRBV5-1 and TRBJ1-1, with D possibly matching TRBD1 (5 bases). Trimming removed 4 bases at V and 5 bases at J, with 21 bases between. CDR1 and CDR2 from the germline V gene are SGHRS and YFSETQ. This CDR3 is 16 amino acids long. CDR3 sequence reads: CASSQGGVIGLTEAFF. The CDR3 nucleotides read TGCGCCAGCAGCCAAGGAGGGGTAATTGGGTTGACTGAAGCTTTCTTT.

V is TRBV5-1 and J is TRBJ2-7; TRBD2 aligns across 11 bases. Germline V CDR1 and CDR2: SGHRS, YFSETQ. The CDR3 length is 15 residues. The V and J ends lost 3 bases and 3 bases, in that order; junction bases with no gene match: 5. The chain's CDR3 is CASSYGLAGYYEQYF. CDR3 nucleotides: TGCGCCAGCAGCTACGGACTAGCGGGTTACTACGAGCAGTACTTC.